This T cell receptor (beta chain) originates from a study of human T cells and chemical hapten exposure. TCRdb re-analysed the RACE reads in MiXCR, keeping a single row per CDR3 protein. The sample has about 82,000 distinct CDR3 sequences, around 7% seen once; the top ten hold 1.3%. Time point of the sample: patch test 2, 6 weeks after DPC sensitization. Treatment specified: therapeutic diphenylcyclopropenone sensitization with weekly scalp DPC. J gave up 8 bases and V 0 bases, and 6 bases lay outside the gene matches. The CDR3 length is 15 residues. Germline-derived CDR1 and CDR2 are SGHRS and YFSETQ. This clonotype was recorded once.

This specimen consisted of whole blood, obtained in connection with sensitization to the hapten diphenylcyclopropenone (DPC). This receptor was identified in a woman aged 25 to 39 with alopecia areata. Some clones in this sample may be carry-over from other donors' samples. The chain links TRBV5-1 to TRBJ1-4, with 8 nucleotides matching TRBD1. CDR3 loop: CASSLEGTGREKLFF. The CDR3 DNA reads as TGCGCCAGCAGCTTGGAGGGGACAGGACGGGAAAAACTGTTTTTT.